This T cell receptor beta chain was retrieved from a study of T-cell reconstitution after alpha-beta-depleted transplantation in children. Notes on the study in general: From newly produced T cells came most of the T-cell counts and diversity one year after transplant.

The trim removed 3 bases at V and 3 bases at J, leaving 10 bases unmatched. The CDR3 runs 16 residues. A library of TCRbeta sequences, prepared with unique molecular identifiers, was generated. TCRdb re-analysed the PCR reads in MiXCR, keeping a single row per CDR3 protein. The sample holds 780,000 or so distinct CDR3 sequences, 15% to 20% seen once. Notes on this clonotype: Its antigen is currently unknown.

The chain employs TRBV12-3 or TRBV12-4 and TRBJ2-5, with 7 bases fitting TRBD1. The sequences come from PBMCs, mostly from graft donor cells, collected 360 days after TCRalphabeta/CD19-depleted stem cell transplant. The sequence was collected from a male patient under 18 who had a stem cell transplant for acute lymphoblastic leukemia, so the T cells may come from the graft donor. The CDR3 loop is CASSFPDRDGEETQYF. The CDR3 DNA sequence: TGTGCCAGCAGTTTCCCCGACAGGGACGGAGAAGAGACCCAGTACTTC.